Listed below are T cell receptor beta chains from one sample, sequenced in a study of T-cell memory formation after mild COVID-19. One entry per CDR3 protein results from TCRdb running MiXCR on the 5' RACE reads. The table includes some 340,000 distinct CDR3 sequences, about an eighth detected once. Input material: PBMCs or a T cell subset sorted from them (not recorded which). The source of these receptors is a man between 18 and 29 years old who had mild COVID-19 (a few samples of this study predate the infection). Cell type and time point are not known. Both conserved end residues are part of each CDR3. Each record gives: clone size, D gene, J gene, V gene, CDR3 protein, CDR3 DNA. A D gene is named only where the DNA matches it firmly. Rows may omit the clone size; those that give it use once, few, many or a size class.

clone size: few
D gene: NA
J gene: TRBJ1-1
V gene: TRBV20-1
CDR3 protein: CSARDRGGPEAFF
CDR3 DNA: TGCAGTGCTAGAGATCGCGGGGGCCCTGAAGCTTTCTTT

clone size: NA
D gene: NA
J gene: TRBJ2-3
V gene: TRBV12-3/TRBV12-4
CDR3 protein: CASSLGLVSADTQYF
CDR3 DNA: TGTGCCAGCAGTTTGGGGCTAGTTAGCGCAGATACGCAGTATTTT

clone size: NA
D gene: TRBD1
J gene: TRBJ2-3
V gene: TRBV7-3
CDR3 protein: CASSQGQGEDTQYF
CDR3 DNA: TGTGCCAGCAGCCAAGGACAGGGGGAAGATACGCAGTATTTT

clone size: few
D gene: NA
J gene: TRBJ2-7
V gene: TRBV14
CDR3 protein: CASSPQNYEQYF
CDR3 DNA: TGTGCCAGCAGCCCCCAAAATTACGAGCAGTACTTC

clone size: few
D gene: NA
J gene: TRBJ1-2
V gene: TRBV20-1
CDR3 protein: CSAPTLTGYGYTF
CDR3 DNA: TGCAGTGCTCCTACCCTAACGGGCTATGGCTACACCTTC

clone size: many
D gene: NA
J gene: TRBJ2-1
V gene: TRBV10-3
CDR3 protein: CAISDPGSLGDEQFF
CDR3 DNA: TGTGCCATCAGCGATCCCGGGTCCCTCGGCGATGAGCAGTTCTTC

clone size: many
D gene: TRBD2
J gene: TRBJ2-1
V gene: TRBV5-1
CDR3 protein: CASSLAASGDEQFF
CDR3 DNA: TGCGCCAGCAGCTTGGCCGCTAGCGGGGATGAGCAGTTCTTC

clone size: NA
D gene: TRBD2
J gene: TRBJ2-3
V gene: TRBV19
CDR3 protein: CASSMRGGPQGTDTQYF
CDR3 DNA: TGTGCCAGTAGTATGCGGGGGGGCCCCCAAGGCACAGATACGCAGTATTTT

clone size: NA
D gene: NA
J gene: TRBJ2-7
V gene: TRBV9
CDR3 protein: CASSVDTSYEQYF
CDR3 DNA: TGTGCCAGCAGCGTCGACACTTCCTACGAGCAGTACTTC

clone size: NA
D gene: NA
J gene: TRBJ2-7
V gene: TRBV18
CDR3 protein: CASSPPGRPYEQYF
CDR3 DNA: TGTGCCAGCTCACCACCGGGGAGGCCCTACGAGCAGTACTTC

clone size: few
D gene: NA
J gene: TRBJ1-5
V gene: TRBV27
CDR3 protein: CASSYLTGQPQHF
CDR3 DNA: TGTGCCAGCAGTTACCTAACCGGTCAGCCCCAGCATTTT

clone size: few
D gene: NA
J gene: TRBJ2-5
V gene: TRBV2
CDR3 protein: CASSEAFQETQYF
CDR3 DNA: TGTGCCAGCAGTGAAGCCTTTCAAGAGACCCAGTACTTC

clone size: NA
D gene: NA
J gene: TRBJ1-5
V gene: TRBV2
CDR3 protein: CAGTTQGGNQPQHF
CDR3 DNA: TGTGCCGGAACGACGCAGGGAGGCAATCAGCCCCAGCATTTT

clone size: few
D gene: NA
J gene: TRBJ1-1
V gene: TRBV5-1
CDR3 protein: CASSSLGPNTEAFF
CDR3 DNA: TGCGCCAGCAGCTCCCTCGGACCGAACACTGAAGCTTTCTTT

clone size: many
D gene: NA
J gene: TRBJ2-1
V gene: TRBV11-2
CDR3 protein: CASSFVRSSKHNEQFF
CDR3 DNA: TGTGCCAGCAGCTTTGTGCGGTCTTCAAAGCACAATGAGCAGTTCTTC

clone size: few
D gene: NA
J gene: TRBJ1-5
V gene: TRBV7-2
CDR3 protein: CASSLGGSMQPQHF
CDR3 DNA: TGTGCCAGCAGCTTAGGCGGCAGTATGCAGCCCCAGCATTTT

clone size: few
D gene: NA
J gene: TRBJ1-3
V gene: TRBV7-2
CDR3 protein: CASSFTRDIGNTIYF
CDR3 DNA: TGTGCCAGCAGCTTTACCCGGGACATAGGAAACACCATATATTTT

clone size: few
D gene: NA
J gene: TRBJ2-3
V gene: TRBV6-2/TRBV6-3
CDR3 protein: CASSYELSGSGGPTDTQYF
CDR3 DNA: TGTGCCAGCAGTTACGAGTTGAGCGGCTCGGGTGGTCCCACAGATACGCAGTATTTT

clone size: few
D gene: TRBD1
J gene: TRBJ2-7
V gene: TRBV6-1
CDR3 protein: CASTTDRASYEQYF
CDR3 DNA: TGTGCCAGCACTACGGACAGGGCATCCTACGAGCAGTACTTC

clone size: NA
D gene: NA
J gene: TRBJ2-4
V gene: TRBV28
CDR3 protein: CASRNVFGGATKNIQYF
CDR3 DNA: TGTGCCAGCAGGAACGTATTTGGGGGAGCAACTAAAAACATTCAGTACTTC

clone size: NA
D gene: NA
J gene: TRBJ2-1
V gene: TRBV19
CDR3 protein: CASSIDTGREQFF
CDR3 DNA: TGTGCCAGTAGTATAGACACAGGGCGTGAGCAGTTCTTC

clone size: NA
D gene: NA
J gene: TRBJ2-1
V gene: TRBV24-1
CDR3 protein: CATSDPRRGLSNEQFF
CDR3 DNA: TGTGCCACCAGTGATCCGAGGAGGGGGCTCAGCAATGAGCAGTTCTTC

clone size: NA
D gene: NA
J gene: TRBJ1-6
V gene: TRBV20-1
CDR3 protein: CSVPGLNNSPLHF
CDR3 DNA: TGCAGTGTTCCGGGACTGAATAATTCACCCCTCCACTTT

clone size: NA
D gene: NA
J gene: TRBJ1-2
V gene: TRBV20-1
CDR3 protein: CIMQGGSTSNYGYTF
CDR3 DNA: TGCATCATGCAAGGGGGGTCTACTTCTAACTATGGCTACACCTTC

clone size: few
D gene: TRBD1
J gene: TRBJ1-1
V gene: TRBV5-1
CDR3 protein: CASSLQGRDSEAFF
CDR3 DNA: TGCGCCAGCAGCTTACAGGGGCGGGACTCTGAAGCTTTCTTT

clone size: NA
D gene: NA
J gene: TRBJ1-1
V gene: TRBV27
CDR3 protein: CASSLSRTGLGAFF
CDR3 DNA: TGTGCCAGCAGTTTATCGAGGACCGGGCTTGGGGCTTTCTTT

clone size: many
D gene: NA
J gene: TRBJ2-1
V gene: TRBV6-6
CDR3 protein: CASSDSYNEQFF
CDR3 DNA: TGTGCCAGCAGTGACAGCTACAATGAGCAGTTCTTC

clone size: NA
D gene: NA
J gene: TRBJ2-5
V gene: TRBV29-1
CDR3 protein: CSVAPQETQYF
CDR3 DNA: TGCAGCGTGGCACCCCAAGAGACCCAGTACTTC

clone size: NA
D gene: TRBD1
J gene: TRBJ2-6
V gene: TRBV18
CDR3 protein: CASSRGGTGANVLTF
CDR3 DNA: TGTGCCAGCTCGCGAGGGGGCACCGGGGCCAACGTCCTGACTTTC

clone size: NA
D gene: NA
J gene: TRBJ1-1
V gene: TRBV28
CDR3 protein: CASKGRWYLNTEAFF
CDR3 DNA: TGTGCCAGCAAAGGTCGATGGTATCTGAACACTGAAGCTTTCTTT

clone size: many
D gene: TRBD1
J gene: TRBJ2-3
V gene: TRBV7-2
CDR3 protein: CASSLPGQEPYTQYF
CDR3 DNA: TGTGCCAGCAGCTTGCCGGGACAGGAGCCATATACGCAGTATTTT

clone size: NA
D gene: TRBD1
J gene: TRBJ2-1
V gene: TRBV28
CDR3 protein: CASRGTGGRNEQFF
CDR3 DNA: TGTGCCAGCCGCGGGACAGGGGGCAGGAATGAGCAGTTCTTC

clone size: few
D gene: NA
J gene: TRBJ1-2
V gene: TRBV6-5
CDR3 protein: CASRVSSGRSYGYTF
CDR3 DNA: TGTGCCAGCAGGGTGTCATCGGGACGGAGCTATGGCTACACCTTC

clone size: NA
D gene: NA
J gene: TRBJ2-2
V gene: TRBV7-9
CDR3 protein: CASSSEWAGELFF
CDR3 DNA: TGTGCCAGCAGCTCGGAATGGGCCGGGGAGCTGTTTTTT

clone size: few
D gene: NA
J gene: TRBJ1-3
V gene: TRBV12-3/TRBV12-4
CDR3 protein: CASSLQQGSGNTIYF
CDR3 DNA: TGTGCCAGCAGCTTACAACAGGGCTCTGGAAACACCATATATTTT

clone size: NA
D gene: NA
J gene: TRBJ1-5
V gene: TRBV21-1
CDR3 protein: CASSTPRAPDQPQHF
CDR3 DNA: TGTGCCAGCAGTACCCCGCGCGCACCCGACCAGCCCCAGCATTTT

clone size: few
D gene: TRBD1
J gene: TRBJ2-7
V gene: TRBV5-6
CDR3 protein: CASSLWGQIYEQYF
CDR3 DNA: TGTGCCAGCAGCTTGTGGGGACAGATCTACGAGCAGTACTTC

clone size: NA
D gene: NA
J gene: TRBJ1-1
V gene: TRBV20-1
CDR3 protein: CSARDWGRTEAFF
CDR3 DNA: TGCAGTGCTAGAGATTGGGGGCGGACTGAAGCTTTCTTT

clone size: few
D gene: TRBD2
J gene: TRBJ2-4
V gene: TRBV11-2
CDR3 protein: CASSSGLAGGENIQYF
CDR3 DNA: TGTGCCAGCAGCTCGGGACTAGCGGGGGGAGAAAACATTCAGTACTTC

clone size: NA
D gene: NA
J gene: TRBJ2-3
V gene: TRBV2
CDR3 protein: CASSEPVTDTQYF
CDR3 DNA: TGTGCCAGCAGTGAACCCGTTACAGATACGCAGTATTTT

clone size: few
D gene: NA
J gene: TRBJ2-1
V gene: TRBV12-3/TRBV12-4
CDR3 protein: CASSFFRPDLEQFF
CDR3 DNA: TGTGCCAGCAGTTTCTTTCGGCCAGATCTAGAGCAGTTCTTC

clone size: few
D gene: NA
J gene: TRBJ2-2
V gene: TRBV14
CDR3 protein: CASSQEGSRELFF
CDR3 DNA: TGTGCCAGCAGCCAAGAGGGTTCCAGGGAGCTGTTTTTT

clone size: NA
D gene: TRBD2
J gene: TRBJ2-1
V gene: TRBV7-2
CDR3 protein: CASSPGTSGGLGYNEQFF
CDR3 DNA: TGTGCCAGCAGCCCAGGCACTAGCGGGGGGCTAGGATACAATGAGCAGTTCTTC

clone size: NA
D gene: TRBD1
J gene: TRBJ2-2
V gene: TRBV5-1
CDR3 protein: CASSLGQGAAGELFF
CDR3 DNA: TGCGCCAGCAGCTTAGGACAGGGGGCTGCCGGGGAGCTGTTTTTT